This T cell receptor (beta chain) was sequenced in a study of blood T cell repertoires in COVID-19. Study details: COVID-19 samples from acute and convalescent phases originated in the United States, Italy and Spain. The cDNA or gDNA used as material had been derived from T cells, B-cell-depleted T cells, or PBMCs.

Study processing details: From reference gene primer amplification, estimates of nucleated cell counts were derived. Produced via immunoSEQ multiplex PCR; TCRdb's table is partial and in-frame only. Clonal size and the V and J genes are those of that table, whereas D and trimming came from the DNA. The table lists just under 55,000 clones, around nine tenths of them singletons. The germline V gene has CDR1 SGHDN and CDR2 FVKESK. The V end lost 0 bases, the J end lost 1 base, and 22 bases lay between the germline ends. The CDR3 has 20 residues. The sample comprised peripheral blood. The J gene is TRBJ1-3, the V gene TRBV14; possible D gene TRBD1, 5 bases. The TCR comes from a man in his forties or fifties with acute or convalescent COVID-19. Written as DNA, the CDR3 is TGTGCCAGCAGCCAAGATATGCCCGGGGCGGGACGCGCTTCTGGAAACACCATATATTTT. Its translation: CASSQDMPGAGRASGNTIYF.